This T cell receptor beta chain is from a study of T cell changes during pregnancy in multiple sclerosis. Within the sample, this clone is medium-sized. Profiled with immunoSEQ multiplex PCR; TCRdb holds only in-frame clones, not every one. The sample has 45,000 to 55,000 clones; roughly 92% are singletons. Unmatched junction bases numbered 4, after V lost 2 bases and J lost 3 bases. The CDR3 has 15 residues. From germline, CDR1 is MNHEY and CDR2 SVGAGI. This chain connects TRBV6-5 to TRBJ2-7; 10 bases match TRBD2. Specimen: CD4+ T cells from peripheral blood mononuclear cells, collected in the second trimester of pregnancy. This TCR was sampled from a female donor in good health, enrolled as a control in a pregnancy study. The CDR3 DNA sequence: TGTGCCAGCAGTTACGAGTCTAGCGGGAGCTACGAGCAGTACTTC. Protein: CASSYESSGSYEQYF.